Sequencing of this T cell receptor (beta chain) was carried out in a study of blood T cell repertoires in COVID-19. Overall study context: Acute and convalescent COVID-19 samples came from the United States, Italy and Spain.

The germline V gene encodes CDR1 GTSNPN and CDR2 SVGIG (reference sequence). Germline trimming cut 3 bases from V and 2 bases from J; bases unmatched to any gene: 16. The CDR3 covers 19 residues. Sequenced by immunoSEQ multiplex PCR; TCRdb stores in-frame clones only, minus some. The sample has hundreds of thousands of clones; approximately 83% are singletons. The V and J genes are TRBV30 and TRBJ2-1, with TRBD1 matching 10 bases. This TCR derives from a woman aged 35 to 49 who had been exposed to COVID-19. The sample consisted of PBMCs or T cells enriched from blood (not recorded which). The CDR3 is CAWSDPGFRGQGAYNEQFF. CDR3 in DNA: TGTGCCTGGAGCGACCCAGGCTTCCGAGGACAGGGGGCCTACAATGAGCAGTTCTTC.